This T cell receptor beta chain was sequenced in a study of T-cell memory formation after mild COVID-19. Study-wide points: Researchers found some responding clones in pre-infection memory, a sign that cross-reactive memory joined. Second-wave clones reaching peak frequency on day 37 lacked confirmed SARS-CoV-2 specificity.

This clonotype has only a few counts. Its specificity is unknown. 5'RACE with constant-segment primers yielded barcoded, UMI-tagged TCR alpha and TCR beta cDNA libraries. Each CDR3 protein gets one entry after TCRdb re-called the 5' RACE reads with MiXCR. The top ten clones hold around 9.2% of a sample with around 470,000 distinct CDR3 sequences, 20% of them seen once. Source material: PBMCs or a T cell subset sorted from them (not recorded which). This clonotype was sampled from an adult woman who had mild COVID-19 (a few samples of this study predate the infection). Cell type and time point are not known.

CDR3 bases: TGTGCCAGCAGTCCCCGGACGTGGCTCCAACAAGAGACCCAGTACTTC. Translation: CASSPRTWLQQETQYF. J is TRBJ2-5 and V is TRBV28; D remains unclear. This CDR3 is 16 amino acids long. With 5 bases removed from V and 2 bases from J, the gap between germline ends came to 18 bases. From germline, CDR1 is MDHEN and CDR2 SYDVKM.